The rows below give T cell receptor beta chains drawn from one sample of a study of T cell responses to AZD1222 COVID-19 vaccine. The method was immunoSEQ multiplex PCR; TCRdb's version includes in-frame clones alone and lacks a portion of them. The sample yields 100,000 or so clones, around 90% seen once. Sample: peripheral blood, taken on day 0 of AZD1222 vaccination. The receptor set was obtained from an adult in good health. CDR3s include the opening cysteine and the closing phenylalanine or tryptophan. Where a row states a size, it is once, few, many or the class of an expanded clone; other rows omit it.

v_call: TRBV7-9
clone_size: -
cdr3_aa: CASSLGAGETYEQYF

v_call: TRBV7-9
clone_size: -
cdr3_aa: CASSLPTRSGANVLTF

v_call: TRBV24-1
clone_size: -
cdr3_aa: CATSADTINQPQHF

v_call: TRBV19
clone_size: -
cdr3_aa: CASSPPSGRAGGELFF

v_call: TRBV1
clone_size: -
cdr3_aa: CTSSQSSRASNQPQHF

v_call: TRBV11-2
clone_size: -
cdr3_aa: CASSLSRGYGYTF

v_call: TRBV9
clone_size: -
cdr3_aa: CASSVGGEVFYNEQFF

v_call: TRBV9
clone_size: once
cdr3_aa: CASSVGTSGRYGGELFF

v_call: TRBV2
clone_size: -
cdr3_aa: CAITGQGRYTEAFF

v_call: TRBV19
clone_size: -
cdr3_aa: CASRRPGQSSYNEQFF

v_call: TRBV6-6
clone_size: -
cdr3_aa: CATQMTDTEQFF

v_call: TRBV11-1
clone_size: -
cdr3_aa: CASSPDRGFTEQYF

v_call: TRBV5-4
clone_size: once
cdr3_aa: CASSFRLARNEQFF

v_call: TRBV10-3
clone_size: -
cdr3_aa: CAISAQVGRVEAFF

v_call: TRBV5-1
clone_size: -
cdr3_aa: CASSLGAPNEQFF

v_call: TRBV7-9
clone_size: -
cdr3_aa: CASSGQGGEKLFF

v_call: TRBV2
clone_size: -
cdr3_aa: CASSRDGTSSYNEQFF

v_call: TRBV7-9
clone_size: -
cdr3_aa: CASSLALTGGNYEQYF

v_call: TRBV6-5
clone_size: -
cdr3_aa: CASSYGPSESYEQYF

v_call: TRBV2
clone_size: few
cdr3_aa: CASSPDRSQFF

v_call: TRBV6-5
clone_size: -
cdr3_aa: CASSYKSYNSPLHF

v_call: TRBV27
clone_size: once
cdr3_aa: CASSYRDSREEQFF

v_call: TRBV29-1
clone_size: -
cdr3_aa: CSVGGVYNEQFF

v_call: TRBV7-9
clone_size: -
cdr3_aa: CASSLGDRGQFTEAFF

v_call: TRBV6-5
clone_size: -
cdr3_aa: CASNDARDGSYEQYF

v_call: TRBV10-3
clone_size: -
cdr3_aa: CATSRGSTVAYEQYF

v_call: TRBV5-1
clone_size: -
cdr3_aa: CASSLAGTDYGYTF

v_call: TRBV29-1
clone_size: once
cdr3_aa: CSAVGTGAGELFF

v_call: TRBV30
clone_size: -
cdr3_aa: CAWRKGGVRNEQFF

v_call: TRBV5-1
clone_size: -
cdr3_aa: CASSLAQPGPYEQYF

v_call: TRBV9
clone_size: -
cdr3_aa: CASSAQVTNTEAFF

v_call: TRBV14
clone_size: few
cdr3_aa: CASSQDYSWVNTEAFF

v_call: TRBV2
clone_size: -
cdr3_aa: CASSEVMAYEQYF

v_call: TRBV7-8
clone_size: few
cdr3_aa: CASTSGGGVKSNQPQHF

v_call: TRBV28
clone_size: -
cdr3_aa: CASSYGRGDTEAFF

v_call: TRBV24-1
clone_size: -
cdr3_aa: CATSEASGGYNEQFF

v_call: TRBV6-1
clone_size: once
cdr3_aa: CASSDTGITQPQHF

v_call: TRBV19
clone_size: -
cdr3_aa: CASSIATGGYTF

v_call: TRBV9
clone_size: -
cdr3_aa: CASSQVGGQETQYF

v_call: TRBV28
clone_size: -
cdr3_aa: CATRLEYGEQYF

v_call: TRBV2
clone_size: few
cdr3_aa: CASSDMGQNYGYTF

v_call: TRBV30
clone_size: -
cdr3_aa: CAWSAGRGNQPQHF

v_call: TRBV10-3
clone_size: -
cdr3_aa: CAISGVASGSYNEQFF

v_call: TRBV19
clone_size: -
cdr3_aa: CASKGAARANEKLFF

v_call: TRBV3-1/TRBV3-2
clone_size: -
cdr3_aa: CASSQWGILEQYF

v_call: TRBV28
clone_size: once
cdr3_aa: CATLSNYGYTF

v_call: TRBV28
clone_size: -
cdr3_aa: CASSLRRQGSTEAFF

v_call: TRBV10-3
clone_size: once
cdr3_aa: CAISRDGGNQPQHF

v_call: TRBV27
clone_size: -
cdr3_aa: CASSFPNQPQHF

v_call: TRBV4-1
clone_size: -
cdr3_aa: CASSHTSTGWSSYEQYF

v_call: TRBV7-9
clone_size: -
cdr3_aa: CASSFGDGYTF